This T cell receptor (beta chain) was captured in a study of T cells in narcolepsy. On the study more broadly: Healthy controls were enrolled alongside patients with narcolepsy type 1 or type 2.

A note on this clone: The target antigen is unknown.

Sequencing was performed with immunoSEQ multiplex PCR; in TCRdb, only in-frame clones are kept and a portion is missing. The profile shows tens of thousands of clones, about four fifths of them singletons. Findings and caveats of the study: Autoreactive clonotypes reportedly recurred in blood of same and different patients, not controls. No autoreactive T cell clone sequences appeared in some memory CD4+ repertoires.

This CDR3 comprises 14 residues. CDR1 and CDR2 (germline): SNHLY, FYNNEI. Trimming left V 2 bases short and J 10 bases short, with 12 bases between. The sequence derives from a human donor in good health. The gene calls are TRBV2 and TRBJ1-6; D perhaps matches TRBD1 (6 bases). Material for sequencing was memory (CD45RA-) CD4+ T cells from blood. The DNA for the CDR3 is TGTGCCAGCAGTGAAACGTACAGGGACTCACCCCTCCACTTT. It yields the protein CASSETYRDSPLHF.